These 28 T cell receptor beta chains were sequenced from one sample in a study of graft-versus-host responses after intestinal transplantation. No antigens are known for them. Data came from immunoSEQ multiplex PCR; TCRdb stores just in-frame clones and leaves some out. In the table there are about 26,000 clones, more than 75% of which are singletons. The sequencing used unstimulated CD4+ T cells sorted from spleen or lymph node cells, collected before intestinal transplant. Receptors were obtained from a human donor who received an intestinal transplant.

The gene calls are TRBV5-1 and TRBJ2-3; TRBD2 matches at 12 bases. The CDR3 runs to 16 residues. V gave up 1 base and J gave up 4 bases; unmatched junction bases: 4. From germline, CDR1 is SGHRS and CDR2 YFSETQ. The CDR3 loop reads CASSLSSSGGADTQYF. The CDR3 nucleotides read TGCGCCAGCAGCTTGTCTTCTAGCGGGGGGGCAGATACGCAGTATTTT.

The chain combines TRBV7-9 with TRBJ2-1; D perhaps matches TRBD1 (5 bases). The germline V and J ends were trimmed by 2 bases and 4 bases, with 12 bases remaining between them. Germline loops: CDR1 SEHNR, CDR2 FQNEAQ (reference sequence). The CDR3 is made up of 15 amino acids. In nucleotides, the CDR3 is TGTGCCAGCAGCTTAAGATGGGGCAGTTACAATGAGCAGTTCTTC. Its translation is CASSLRWGSYNEQFF.

The chain is built from TRBV6-1 and TRBJ2-5; D ambiguous. Germline loops: CDR1 MNHNS, CDR2 SASEGT. The CDR3 is made up of 12 amino acids. Between the trimmed V and J ends, which lost 8 bases and 1 base, there was a span of 8 bases. Here the CDR3 DNA reads TGTGCCAGCGAACGGACCCAAGAGACCCAGTACTTC. It yields the protein CASERTQETQYF.

The gene calls are TRBV6-6 and TRBJ1-4, with 8 positions matching TRBD1. Unmatched junction bases numbered 6, after V lost 2 bases and J lost 4 bases. From germline, CDR1 is MNHNY and CDR2 SVGAGI (reference sequence). CDR3 length equals 16 residues. The DNA of the CDR3 is TGTGCCAGCAGTTACAGGCAGGGGGCGGGTAATGAAAAACTGTTTTTT. It is translated as CASSYRQGAGNEKLFF.

V is TRBV28 and J is TRBJ2-4; TRBD2 matches at 14 bases. Germline CDR1 reads MDHEN; CDR2 reads SYDVKM. CDR3 length: 18 residues. V was pared by 7 bases and J by 6 bases, with 14 bases of the junction left unmatched. The CDR3 DNA sequence: TGTGCCAGCACCGCTATACCCCCCGGGACTAGCGGGAGAAACATTCAGTACTTC. Its protein product is CASTAIPPGTSGRNIQYF. The whole variable domain, remainder taken from reference TRBV28 and TRBJ2-4, is DVKVTQSSRYLVKRTGEKVFLECVQDMDHENMFWYRQDPGLGLRLIYFSYDVKMKEKGDIPEGYSVSREKKERFSLILESASTNQTSMYLCASTAIPPGTSGRNIQYFGAGTRLSVL.

V usage is TRBV7-6 and J usage is TRBJ2-5, with no clear D. The germline V gene has CDR1 SGHVS and CDR2 FNYEAQ. The CDR3 length is 15 residues. Trimming took off 2 bases at V and 0 bases at J, with 10 bases between the two ends. The CDR3 here is CASSLSSQNQETQYF. For the CDR3, the DNA is TGTGCCAGCAGCTTAAGTTCACAAAACCAAGAGACCCAGTACTTC.

V and J are TRBV5-1 and TRBJ2-1, with TRBD1 matching 7 bases. Trimming at V came to 4 bases and at J to 1 base, leaving 5 bases not matched to a gene. Germline CDR1 SGHRS, CDR2 YFSETQ. This CDR3 has 15 residues. The CDR3: CASSTGTVSYNEQFF. DNA for the CDR3: TGCGCCAGCAGCACCGGGACAGTGTCCTACAATGAGCAGTTCTTC.

V and J are TRBV19 and TRBJ2-5; D possibly corresponds to TRBD1 (6 bases). CDR1 LNHDA and CDR2 SQIVND come from the germline V gene (reference sequence). Trimming took off 7 bases at V and 7 bases at J, with 16 bases between the two ends. The CDR3 is made up of 13 amino acids. This CDR3 reads CASTKTGYGTQYF. CDR3 sequence (DNA): TGTGCCAGTACTAAGACAGGCTACGGGACCCAGTACTTC. Drawing the rest from reference TRBV19 and TRBJ2-5, the complete variable domain is DGGITQSPKYLFRKEGQNVTLSCEQNLNHDAMYWYRQDPGQGLRLIYYSQIVNDFQKGDIAEGYSVSREKKESFPLTVTSAQKNPTAFYLCASTKTGYGTQYFGPGTRLLVL.

V usage is TRBV27 and J usage is TRBJ2-1; 8 positions match TRBD2. The V segment lost 5 bases and the J segment 4 bases; nucleotides outside the gene matches: 7. The CDR3 has 15 amino acids. In germline, CDR1 is MNHEY, CDR2 SMNVEV (reference sequence). DNA of the CDR3: TGTGCCAGCAGTAAGGGGACTAGGGGTTACAATGAGCAGTTCTTC. This encodes CASSKGTRGYNEQFF.

The chain combines TRBV6-1 with TRBJ1-2; D might be TRBD1 (6 bases). The CDR3 extends over 15 amino acids. Deletions cut 6 bases from V and 2 bases from J, with 16 bases between. Germline V gene data show CDR1 as MNHNS and CDR2 as SASEGT. CDR3 nucleotides: TGTGCCAGCAGCAGGGGAGGCCTTCTCAACTATGGCTACACCTTC. It codes for CASSRGGLLNYGYTF.

J is TRBJ2-3 and V is TRBV19; D is perhaps TRBD1 or TRBD2 (5 bases each). The CDR3 extends over 14 amino acids. Germline V CDR1 and CDR2: LNHDA, SQIVND (reference sequence). The V and J ends lost 4 bases and 8 bases respectively, with 16 bases between them. The CDR3 region has the DNA TGTGCCAGTAGTACCGGGGCAACCCCTCCTACGCAGTATTTT. Residues: CASSTGATPPTQYF. Full variable domain (remainder filled in from reference TRBV19 and TRBJ2-3): DGGITQSPKYLFRKEGQNVTLSCEQNLNHDAMYWYRQDPGQGLRLIYYSQIVNDFQKGDIAEGYSVSREKKESFPLTVTSAQKNPTAFYLCASSTGATPPTQYFGPGTRLTVL.

A single count supports this clone. This chain links TRBV7-9 with TRBJ1-3; the D gene is possibly TRBD1 (5 bases). The germline V gene has CDR1 SEHNR and CDR2 FQNEAQ (reference sequence). This CDR3 comprises 15 residues. Trimming pared 1 base from V and 1 base from J, leaving 8 bases between. CDR3 nucleotide sequence: TGTGCCAGCAGCTTAGTGGGGGGGTCTGGAAACACCATATATTTT. It codes for CASSLVGGSGNTIYF.

The chain carries TRBV19 and TRBJ2-7; no clear D gene. Per germline, CDR1 LNHDA and CDR2 SQIVND (reference sequence). This CDR3 is built from 11 residues. V was clipped by 9 bases and J by 0 bases, with 6 bases between them. The CDR3 sequence: CASSSSYEQYF. The DNA of the CDR3 is TGTGCCAGCTCGAGCTCCTACGAGCAGTACTTC. The whole variable domain, filled in from reference TRBV19 and TRBJ2-7, reads DGGITQSPKYLFRKEGQNVTLSCEQNLNHDAMYWYRQDPGQGLRLIYYSQIVNDFQKGDIAEGYSVSREKKESFPLTVTSAQKNPTAFYLCASSSSYEQYFGPGTRLTVT.

This clone was detected once. V usage is TRBV9 and J usage is TRBJ2-7; 10 bases align to TRBD2. The germline V gene has CDR1 SGDLS and CDR2 YYNGEE. The CDR3 is 14 residues long. With 0 bases clipped from V and 3 bases from J, the junction kept 0 bases outside the gene matches. In nucleotides, the CDR3 is TGTGCCAGCAGCGTAGGGACTAGCGGCTACGAGCAGTACTTC. Translated, it gives CASSVGTSGYEQYF.

The chain links TRBV4-2 to TRBJ1-2; TRBD1 matches 10 bases. The J segment lost 8 bases and the V segment lost 2 bases, leaving 11 bases of the junction unmatched. The germline V gene has CDR1 LGHNA and CDR2 YNFKEQ. The CDR3 loop spans 16 amino acids. For the CDR3, the DNA is TGTGCCAGCAGCCAATATTTGGGACAGGGGATCAACGGCTACACCTTC. Protein sequence: CASSQYLGQGINGYTF.

Concerning this clone itself: A junction end diverges from the germline sequence, so it may reflect a read error. CDR3 amino acids: CSSSRTGYYEQYF. Written as DNA, the CDR3 is TGCTCCAGCAGCCGGACGGGGTATTACGAGCAGTACTTC. The chain recombines TRBV5-1 with TRBJ2-7, with D perhaps TRBD2 (5 bases). The CDR3 loop spans 13 amino acids. Germline CDR1 and CDR2: SGHRS and YFSETQ.

This clone was observed a single time. The chain recombines TRBV18 with TRBJ1-1, with TRBD1 as a possible D gene (5 bases). This CDR3 has 16 amino acids. CDR1 KGHSH and CDR2 LQKENI come from the germline V gene. Between the trimmed V and J ends, which lost 3 bases and 0 bases, there was a span of 14 bases. The CDR3 DNA reads as TGTGCCAGCTCACCCTTATGGGGGGACTTGAACACTGAAGCTTTCTTT. Protein product: CASSPLWGDLNTEAFF.

The chain has TRBV7-8 and TRBJ2-5; TRBD2 matches 8 bases. Germline V CDR1 and CDR2: SGHVS, FQNEAQ. The CDR3 is 15 residues long. Unmatched junction bases numbered 4, after V lost 2 bases and J lost 2 bases. The CDR3 nucleotides read TGTGCCAGCAGCTTACTACTAGCGGCTCAAGAGACCCAGTACTTC. The encoded protein is CASSLLLAAQETQYF.

This sequence joins TRBV4-1 and TRBJ2-1, with 12 bases aligning to TRBD2. This CDR3 has 17 residues. V lost 0 bases to trimming and J lost 6 bases; unmatched junction nucleotides: 6. The germline CDR1 and CDR2 sequences are MGHRA and YSYEKL. CDR3 loop: CASSQDLAGGPINEQFF. In DNA form, the CDR3 reads TGCGCCAGCAGCCAAGATCTAGCGGGGGGGCCCATCAATGAGCAGTTCTTC.

This chain links TRBV6-6 with TRBJ2-5; TRBD2 matches 8 bases. J was trimmed by 1 base and V by 6 bases; bases with no gene match: 7. Germline V gene data show CDR1 as MNHNY and CDR2 as SVGAGI (reference sequence). The length of the CDR3 is 15 residues. In DNA, the CDR3 is TGTGCCAGCAGCAAACTAGCGGCGAGCCAAGAGACCCAGTACTTC. Its translation: CASSKLAASQETQYF.

The chain employs TRBV19 and TRBJ2-2; TRBD2 matches 10 bases. The CDR3 is 16 residues long. V lost 5 bases and J lost 0; bases outside the gene matches: 3. Germline V gives CDR1 LNHDA, CDR2 SQIVND (reference sequence). DNA for the CDR3: TGTGCCAGTAGTCGGACTAGCGGCGCGAACACCGGGGAGCTGTTTTTT. Its translation is CASSRTSGANTGELFF.

The CDR3, as DNA: TGCGCCAGCAGCTTGGTAGTTAGCGGTAACTACGAGCAGTACTTC. This translates into CASSLVVSGNYEQYF. V usage is TRBV5-1 and J usage is TRBJ2-7; weak D call: TRBD2 (6 bases). CDR1 is SGHRS, CDR2 YFSETQ, per germline. CDR3 size: 15 residues. Between the trimmed V and J ends, which lost 0 bases and 3 bases, there was a span of 13 bases.

The chain couples TRBV5-6 to TRBJ2-7; D gene ambiguous. Trimming stripped 0 bases from V and 0 bases from J, with 4 bases between. This CDR3 has 13 residues. CDR1 and CDR2 (germline): SGHDT, YYEEEE. The CDR3 nucleotides read TGTGCCAGCAGCTTGGGCAGCTCCTACGAGCAGTACTTC. Encoded protein: CASSLGSSYEQYF.

The chain links TRBV7-9 to TRBJ2-7; 14 positions match TRBD2. Germline CDR1 is SEHNR and CDR2 is FQNEAQ (reference sequence). The V segment lost 1 base and the J segment 6 bases; nucleotides outside the gene matches: 2. CDR3 size: 15 residues. The CDR3 DNA follows: TGTGCCAGCAGCTTAGAGGGACTAGCGGGAGTCGAGCAGTACTTC. Translation gives CASSLEGLAGVEQYF.

V is TRBV11-1 and J is TRBJ1-2, with TRBD1 as a possible D gene (5 bases). Per germline, CDR1 SGHAT and CDR2 FQDESV (reference sequence). This CDR3 contains 15 residues. V was shortened by 5 bases and J by 4 bases, with 17 bases between the two germline ends. DNA for the CDR3: TGTGCCAGCAGCCCTGGGACGGAGTCCCTCTATGGCTACACCTTC. This gives the protein CASSPGTESLYGYTF.

J is TRBJ1-1 and V is TRBV5-1, with D possibly matching TRBD1 (6 bases). Germline V gene sequence: CDR1 SGHRS, CDR2 YFSETQ. Trimming removed 4 bases from V and 5 bases from J, with 21 bases in between. This CDR3 has 16 residues. CDR3 sequence: CASSPREGGGGTEAFF. DNA of the CDR3: TGCGCCAGCAGCCCCCGGGAGGGGGGCGGAGGAACTGAAGCTTTCTTT.

The J gene is TRBJ2-3, the V gene TRBV28; a possible D gene is TRBD1 (7 bases). V shed 3 bases and J shed 7 bases, with 20 bases lying between them. The CDR3 runs to 16 residues. Germline V gene sequence: CDR1 MDHEN, CDR2 SYDVKM. In DNA form, the CDR3 reads TGTGCCAGCAGTTTGCGGCGGGACAGCTCCCTTTATACGCAGTATTTT. Translating gives CASSLRRDSSLYTQYF.

The V and J genes are TRBV30 and TRBJ1-4; D ambiguous. CDR3 length: 10 amino acids. Germline CDR1 reads GTSNPN; CDR2 reads SVGIG (reference sequence). The V end was cut by 3 bases, the J end by 8 bases, with 4 bases between. CDR3 residues: CAWRNEKLFF. The CDR3 region has the DNA TGTGCCTGGAGAAACGAAAAACTGTTTTTT.